These 3 T cell receptor beta chains were sequenced from one sample in a study of blood T cell repertoires in COVID-19. Here immunoSEQ multiplex PCR was the method, and the copy in TCRdb shows in-frame clones only, minus some. This table holds nearly 250,000 clones, approximately 85% found once. Input material: PBMCs or T cells enriched from blood (not recorded which). The receptor source for this set is a woman between 50 and 59 years old with acute COVID-19.

V and J are TRBV30 and TRBJ1-6; TRBD1 is a possible D gene (5 bases). This CDR3 has 14 amino acids. The V end was cut by 2 bases, the J end by 6 bases, with 11 bases between. Germline lookup yields CDR1 GTSNPN and CDR2 SVGIG (reference sequence). As DNA, the CDR3 is TGTGCCTGGAGTAGAAGGGGCGGTAATTCACCCCTCCACTTT. It encodes CAWSRRGGNSPLHF.

The genes are TRBV24-1 and TRBJ2-2; 10 bases line up with TRBD1. Germline V lookup: CDR1 KGHDR, CDR2 SFDVKD. The CDR3 covers 17 residues. V shed 3 bases, J shed 4 bases, and the junction held 7 bases outside the gene matches. CDR3 bases: TGTGCCACCAGTGATAATGCCGGGACAGGGGCCACCGGGGAGCTGTTTTTT. Residues: CATSDNAGTGATGELFF.

This chain links TRBV5-8 with TRBJ2-4; 7 bases fit TRBD1. From germline, CDR1 is SGHTS and CDR2 YDEGEE. J lost 0 bases, V lost 2 bases, and 5 bases had no gene match. The CDR3 runs to 16 residues. The CDR3, as DNA: TGTGCCAGCAGCTTCGGACAGGACCTAGCCAAAAACATTCAGTACTTC. It specifies CASSFGQDLAKNIQYF.